This T cell receptor beta chain was observed in a study of T cell responses to AZD1222 COVID-19 vaccine (dated by TCRdb to about 2021). For the wider study: TCR sequencing was performed for about 250 trial participants, of whom roughly 200 were given two doses of AZD1222 and around 25 were given two doses of MenACWY control vaccine. Enrollment into the trials was organized by age into subgroups of 18-55, 56-69 and 70-plus years, and those subgroups contained approximately 160, 26 and 62 TCR-sequenced participants, respectively. Summary of the overall study and its limitations: Epitopes outside the regions mutated in the B.1.351 and B.1.1.7 variants were reportedly recognized by nearly half of the unique spike-specific TCRs. The whole spike protein was spanned by vaccine-associated CD4 TCRs, and dominant responses were seen in regions 160-218 and 743-854. Conclusions about previously exposed vaccinees are limited because only 5 or 6 AZD1222 recipients were SARS-CoV-2 seropositive at baseline. In the small 56-69-year group, the increase in depth fell short of significance, most likely because of low power. Because no day 14 peak-response samples were available, the repertoires could be characterized only after the peak T cell response. Participants were mostly white British, with more females than males. The authors suggested clonal diversity may have been underestimated. After two AZD1222 doses, both the breadth and the depth of spike-specific TCRs were significantly higher than at day 0 and than in MenACWY recipients.

The sample's time point, from its label and the paper: about 28 days (+/-7) after the second vaccine dose. AZD1222 recipients whose second dose came at about 4 weeks and those whose second dose came at about 12 weeks were combined into one group, since spike-specific TCR depth and breadth did not differ between the two schedules. Vaccinee samples came from UK trials COV001 and COV002, including a single-blind randomized controlled phase 2/3 trial of AZD1222 (ChAdOx1 nCoV-19) in healthy adults. For TCRbeta chain sequencing, PBMC samples were collected from trial participants at day 0 and at day 28 after the second dose. The CDR3 regions of human TCRbeta chains were subjected to immunosequencing. On the study's bioinformatics: TCRs in the repertoires were compared against a reference library of SARS-CoV-2-specific TCRs that had been generated with the MIRA antigen-specificity platform. Breadth was defined as the fraction of unique TCRs that were SARS-CoV-2-associated, and depth was defined as the fraction of total T cells that were SARS-CoV-2-associated. Each spike-specific TCR was assigned to its reactive spike region and to a CD4 or CD8 class using the MIRA data. Log10-transformed breadth and depth values were compared by one-way ANOVA with Sidak's multiple comparisons tests. TCRdb limited this immuneACCESS table to in-frame rearrangements with V and J called. A share of clones is missing; checked studies link under half to unresolved V genes, and the rest is unexplained. V, J and clone size were drawn from that table, and D and trimming were deduced from the DNA. For this sample the table gives 130,000 or so clones, of which roughly nine tenths were detected only once. The ten largest clones take up approximately 3.7% of the sample.

Of note for this clone: Its antigen is not yet known. One base away there is no much larger clone; base qualities are not given.

From the cysteine up to the phenylalanine, the CDR3 has a length of 12 residues. The read is trimmed to its CDR3 DNA, 36 bases read in frame from base 1. V and J are truncated by 5 bases and 0 bases respectively, leaving an intervening sequence of 5 bases. The origin of this receptor is an adult who received the AZD1222 COVID-19 vaccine. The source was peripheral blood, collected 28 days after the second AZD1222 dose. This receptor chain uses TRBV12-3 or TRBV12-4 and TRBJ2-7, with the D gene too uncertain to name. The base sequence is TGTGCCAGCAGTCCGGTCTCCTACGAGCAGTACTTC. Its product reads: CASSPVSYEQYF.